These 29 T cell receptor beta chains originate from one sample sequenced in a study of OX40 agonist ivuxolimab in advanced cancers. Sequencing used immunoSEQ multiplex PCR; TCRdb keeps in-frame clones, though not all of them. The data contain 55,000 to 65,000 clones, approximately 90% of them singletons. The sample here was CD4+ or CD8+ T cells sorted from blood, taken in a trial of the OX40 agonist ivuxolimab. These receptors were obtained from an adult with an advanced solid tumor such as melanoma, head and neck, liver or kidney cancer.

The rearrangement uses TRBV27 and TRBJ1-1, with D tentatively TRBD1 (6 bases). The CDR3 runs 14 residues. Germline CDR1 and CDR2: MNHEY and SMNVEV (reference sequence). The germline V and J ends were trimmed by 3 bases and 7 bases, with 15 bases remaining between them. CDR3 loop: CASSFSGGAGEAFF. DNA of the CDR3: TGTGCCAGCAGTTTTTCGGGGGGCGCGGGTGAAGCTTTCTTT.

The chain joins TRBV7-9 to TRBJ1-2; weak D call: TRBD1 (5 bases). Germline V gives CDR1 SEHNR, CDR2 FQNEAQ (reference sequence). V gave up 1 base and J gave up 5 bases, with 11 bases separating them. This CDR3 has 14 amino acids. CDR3 region: CASSLVGAVYGYTF. CDR3 DNA: TGTGCCAGCAGCTTAGTCGGGGCAGTTTATGGCTACACCTTC.

The CDR3 nucleotides read TGTGCCAGCAGCCCCACGACTATAGGGTTCTACAATGAGCAGTTCTTC. Amino acids: CASSPTTIGFYNEQFF. The chain couples TRBV6-6 to TRBJ2-1; tentative D call: TRBD2 (5 bases). V gave up 6 bases and J gave up 3 bases, with 18 bases separating them. Germline values: CDR1 MNHNY, CDR2 SVGAGI (reference sequence). The CDR3 covers 16 residues.

This chain links TRBV5-6 with TRBJ2-5, with D unclear. Germline V gives CDR1 SGHDT, CDR2 YYEEEE. Trimming removed 0 bases from V and 2 bases from J, with 14 bases in between. There are 16 residues in the CDR3. CDR3 loop: CASSLDLSDKQETQYF. CDR3 DNA sequence: TGTGCCAGCAGCTTGGATTTATCGGATAAACAAGAGACCCAGTACTTC. Full variable domain (rest looked up from reference TRBV5-6 and TRBJ2-5): DAGVTQSPTHLIKTRGQQVTLRCSPKSGHDTVSWYQQALGQGPQFIFQYYEEEERQRGNFPDRFSGHQFPNYSSELNVNALLLGDSALYLCASSLDLSDKQETQYFGPGTRLLVL.

The gene calls are TRBV7-9 and TRBJ2-7; TRBD1 agrees at 7 bases. This CDR3 has 17 amino acids. Per the germline V gene, CDR1 is SEHNR and CDR2 is FQNEAQ (reference sequence). The trim removed 1 base at V and 3 bases at J, leaving 12 bases unmatched. The CDR3 spells CASSLGPRDRVYYEQYF. CDR3 in DNA: TGTGCCAGCAGCTTAGGTCCCCGTGACAGGGTCTACTACGAGCAGTACTTC.

The rearrangement uses TRBV7-9 and TRBJ1-3; D is unclear. The CDR3 extends over 17 amino acids. Trimming shortened V by 5 bases and J by 8 bases, and 25 bases separated the two germline ends. The germline CDR1 and CDR2 sequences are SEHNR and FQNEAQ (reference sequence). The CDR3 sequence is CASSLHDGDILADTIYF. The CDR3 nucleotides read TGTGCCAGCAGCCTCCACGATGGGGATATCCTCGCTGACACCATATATTTT.

This chain connects TRBV19 to TRBJ1-2; D gene unclear. Germline assignment: CDR1 LNHDA and CDR2 SQIVND (reference sequence). Trimming pared 5 bases from V and 0 bases from J, leaving 10 bases between. The CDR3 length is 14 residues. In nucleotides, the CDR3 is TGTGCCAGTAGTGGGGTAGCAACTAACTATGGCTACACCTTC. It codes for CASSGVATNYGYTF.

V is TRBV10-2 and J is TRBJ1-6; D is unresolved. Trimming stripped 7 bases from V and 5 bases from J, with 15 bases between. Germline assignment: CDR1 WSHSY and CDR2 SAAADI. The CDR3 runs to 15 residues. The CDR3 is CASMGLNVDNSPLHF. CDR3 nucleotide sequence: TGCGCCAGCATGGGCCTAAATGTCGATAATTCACCCCTCCACTTT.

V gene TRBV27 combines with J gene TRBJ2-1; TRBD1 might be the D (6 bases). The CDR3 is made up of 15 amino acids. Germline CDR1 reads MNHEY; CDR2 reads SMNVEV (reference sequence). V was trimmed by 6 bases and J by 6 bases, leaving 18 bases between them. CDR3 sequence (DNA): TGTGCCAGCAGGTCACAGGGAGCACGGCTCAATGAGCAGTTCTTC. It specifies CASRSQGARLNEQFF.

This CDR3 is CASSYRAGARSYEQYF. The CDR3 nucleotides are TGTGCCAGCAGTTACCGGGCGGGGGCGAGGTCCTACGAGCAGTACTTC. This chain connects TRBV6-5 to TRBJ2-7; tentative D call: TRBD2 (7 bases). This CDR3 has 16 residues. Germline loops: CDR1 MNHEY, CDR2 SVGAGI. Trimming cost V 2 bases and J 1 base, with 15 bases left between them.

By sample fraction, this clone is medium-sized (0.01 to 0.1%). The chain has TRBV6-4 and TRBJ1-5; maybe TRBD1 (6 bases). The germline V and J ends were trimmed by 3 bases and 3 bases, with 9 bases remaining between them. Germline V gene data show CDR1 as MRHNA and CDR2 as SNTAGT. This CDR3 comprises 14 residues. The CDR3 loop is CASSDSGANQPQHF. The DNA of the CDR3 is TGTGCCAGCAGTGATTCAGGGGCCAATCAGCCCCAGCATTTT.

CDR3 region: CATKQGAGNTEAFF. The CDR3, as DNA: TGCGCCACCAAACAGGGGGCAGGGAACACTGAAGCTTTCTTT. The chain combines TRBV10-2 with TRBJ1-1, with 9 bases lining up with TRBD1. Germline CDR1 and CDR2: WSHSY and SAAADI. V lost 10 bases to trimming and J lost 1 base; unmatched junction nucleotides: 7. The CDR3 is 14 amino acids.

The gene calls are TRBV5-4 and TRBJ2-5, with D perhaps given as TRBD1 or TRBD2 (5 bases each). Germline assignment: CDR1 SGHNT and CDR2 YYREEE (reference sequence). The V end lost 4 bases, the J end lost 4 bases, and 17 bases lay between the germline ends. There are 15 residues in the CDR3. The CDR3 loop reads CASSMGPSRGETQYF. CDR3 sequence (DNA): TGTGCCAGCAGCATGGGGCCCAGCCGGGGAGAGACCCAGTACTTC.

The chain carries TRBV7-6 and TRBJ1-2, with a weak D call TRBD1 (5 bases). Germline CDR1 SGHVS, CDR2 FNYEAQ. This CDR3 spans 13 amino acids. V was cut by 4 bases and J by 6 bases, with 12 bases left in between. Here the CDR3 reads CASSYGGVHGYTF. In DNA, the CDR3 is TGTGCCAGCAGCTATGGGGGGGTCCATGGCTACACCTTC.

The CDR3 is CASSLDRGYGYTF. The CDR3 nucleotides are TGTGCCAGCAGCTTAGACAGGGGATATGGCTACACCTTC. This sequence joins TRBV7-9 and TRBJ1-2, with 7 bases fitting TRBD1. Germline V gives CDR1 SEHNR, CDR2 FQNEAQ (reference sequence). V shed 1 base and J 5 bases; nucleotides not matched to a gene: 1. This CDR3 region has 13 residues.

Comments on this clone: The junction departs from germline at one end; a sequencing error may be responsible. The chain uses TRBV10-3 and TRBJ1-4; the D is unclear. CDR3 length: 16 residues. Germline assignment: CDR1 ENHRY and CDR2 SYGVKD. The CDR3 DNA is TGTGCCATCAGTGAGTCTAAGTCGACACCTAAGGAAAAACTGTTTTTT. Residues: CAISESKSTPKEKLFF.

The genes are TRBV2 and TRBJ1-5; 8 bases agree with TRBD1. This CDR3 is 19 amino acids long. J was trimmed by 3 bases and V by 4 bases; bases with no gene match: 17. Germline CDR1 and CDR2: SNHLY and FYNNEI. This CDR3 is CASSGGSEGRGPFNQPQHF. The CDR3 DNA reads as TGTGCCAGCAGTGGGGGGTCTGAGGGCAGGGGGCCATTCAATCAGCCCCAGCATTTT.

The J gene is TRBJ2-1, the V gene TRBV11-1, with 9 nucleotides matching TRBD2. The CDR3 has 15 amino acids. Per germline, CDR1 SGHAT and CDR2 FQDESV (reference sequence). V lost 3 bases and J lost 5; bases outside the gene matches: 5. The DNA for the CDR3 is TGTGCCAGCAGCTTCTGGGAGCGGGGGGACAATGAGCAGTTCTTC. This encodes CASSFWERGDNEQFF.

This chain links TRBV9 with TRBJ2-7; D unclear. The CDR3 is 13 amino acids. V dropped 0 bases and J dropped 2 bases, with 6 bases sitting between them. Germline CDR1 SGDLS, CDR2 YYNGEE. The DNA of the CDR3 is TGTGCCAGCAGCGTAGACGGGCCCTACGAGCAGTACTTC. This encodes CASSVDGPYEQYF.

The V call is TRBV27, the J call TRBJ1-1; tentative D call: TRBD1 (6 bases). The germline CDR1 and CDR2 sequences are MNHEY and SMNVEV (reference sequence). V dropped 6 bases and J dropped 0 bases, with 11 bases sitting between them. The CDR3 is 14 amino acids. The CDR3 bases are TGTGCCAGCAGCATCGACAGGATGAACACTGAAGCTTTCTTT. This codes for CASSIDRMNTEAFF.

This clone was recorded a few times. This chain links TRBV7-8 with TRBJ1-4, with D uncertain. Germline V gene sequence: CDR1 SGHVS, CDR2 FQNEAQ. The CDR3 has 14 amino acids. Trimming shortened V by 5 bases and J by 8 bases, and 15 bases separated the two germline ends. CDR3 amino acids: CASSRDSNYEKLFF. CDR3 DNA: TGTGCCAGCAGCCGAGACTCAAATTACGAAAAACTGTTTTTT.

V and J are TRBV6-5 and TRBJ1-5; 8 bases line up with TRBD1. V gave up 2 bases and J gave up 6 bases; unmatched junction bases: 3. The length of the CDR3 is 14 residues. Germline V lookup: CDR1 MNHEY, CDR2 SVGAGI. Written as DNA, the CDR3 is TGTGCCAGCAGTTACGCAGGGGGCGGTCAGCCCCAGCATTTT. This codes for CASSYAGGGQPQHF.

The chain is built from TRBV6-5 and TRBJ2-3; TRBD2 matches at 7 bases. The CDR3 consists of 16 residues. Germline CDR1 MNHEY, CDR2 SVGAGI. V shed 4 bases and J 0 bases; nucleotides not matched to a gene: 7. This CDR3 is CASSSISGTSTDTQYF. The DNA of the CDR3 is TGTGCCAGCAGTTCTATCAGCGGGACTAGCACAGATACGCAGTATTTT.

V is TRBV6-6 and J is TRBJ2-1; 9 bases are shared with TRBD1. The CDR3 runs 14 residues. J gave up 8 bases and V 1 base, and 3 bases lay outside the gene matches. Germline V gives CDR1 MNHNY, CDR2 SVGAGI (reference sequence). The CDR3: CASSYLDRGHEQFF. The CDR3, as DNA: TGTGCCAGCAGTTACTTGGACAGGGGTCATGAGCAGTTCTTC.

Relative to its sample, this clone is medium-sized. The gene calls are TRBV23-1 and TRBJ2-7; maybe TRBD1 (7 bases). TRBV23-1 is given ORF status, its function remaining uncertain. The CDR3 length is 19 residues. Trimming pared 8 bases from V and 0 bases from J, leaving 29 bases between. The CDR3 reads CASVDAGQGGRGRSYEQYF. The CDR3 coding sequence is TGCGCCAGCGTCGATGCGGGGCAGGGGGGAAGGGGGCGCTCCTACGAGCAGTACTTC.

As regards this clone: The junction shows a germline mismatch at one end, possibly a read error. The chain combines TRBV6-1 with TRBJ2-5; 8 nucleotides agree with TRBD2. Germline CDR1 and CDR2: MNHNS and SASEGT. The CDR3 consists of 16 residues. In nucleotides, the CDR3 is TGTGCCATCAGTGACCGCGGGACTAGGCGGCAAGAGACCCAGTACTTC. It specifies CAISDRGTRRQETQYF.

This chain joins TRBV6-6 and TRBJ2-7; D is undetermined. This CDR3 is built from 15 residues. CDR1 MNHNY and CDR2 SVGAGI come from the germline V gene (reference sequence). The V gene lost 0 bases and the J gene lost 2 bases, with 11 bases spanning the gap. CDR3 DNA sequence: TGTGCCAGCAGTTACTCGACGGGCAGCCCCTACGAGCAGTACTTC. As protein: CASSYSTGSPYEQYF.

This clone was detected once. The CDR3 coding sequence is TGTGCCAGCAGCTTCCGTGTGGGGGGCACAGATACGCAGTATTTT. The encoded protein is CASSFRVGGTDTQYF. The J gene is TRBJ2-3, the V gene TRBV7-9; D might be TRBD1 or TRBD2, each matching 5 bases. The V end was cut by 3 bases, the J end by 1 base, with 11 bases between. This CDR3 comprises 15 residues. The germline V gene encodes CDR1 SEHNR and CDR2 FQNEAQ (reference sequence).

V and J are TRBV5-1 and TRBJ2-5; D gene ambiguous. V lost 0 bases and J lost 5, with 8 bases in between. Germline CDR1 is SGHRS and CDR2 is YFSETQ. CDR3 size: 13 residues. The CDR3 DNA reads TGCGCCAGCAGCTTGGGGGGTTTCGAGACCCAGTACTTC. This gives the protein CASSLGGFETQYF.